The 2 T cell receptor beta chains reported below all come from one sample, sequenced in a study of T cells in Graves' hyperthyroidism and ophthalmopathy (dated by TCRdb to about 2019). The library was made by multiplex PCR. TCRdb records Illumina HiSeq 2000 as the sequencer. TCR beta CDR3 regions were amplified from RNA transcripts. For the first round of RT-PCR on the TCR CDR3, the HTBI primer set was used together with the Qiagen OneStep RT-PCR kit. TCRdb cleaned the public reads at Q25 with fastp, built clones with MiXCR and kept in-frame beta chains. Rows with a matching CDR3 protein are joined into one entry that keeps the most common DNA and genes. The sample includes some 800,000 distinct CDR3 sequences, with over 35% observed a single time. The ten largest clones represent about 8.9% of the sample. The sample consisted of blood. Receptors originate from a young man with Graves' hyperthyroidism.

Worth noting for this clonotype: It may be a read error: a sequence one base away is much more abundant. The gene calls are TRBV20-1 and TRBJ1-5; D remains ambiguous. Germline V gene lookup returns CDR1 DFQATT and CDR2 SNEGSKA (reference sequence). The CDR3 has 14 residues. As DNA, the CDR3 is TGCGGTGCTAGTTTTGGGCATGGCAATCAGCCCCAGCATTTT. Its translation is CGASFGHGNQPQHF.

This clonotype appeared a few times. This CDR3 reads CASSPRTGGSTEAFF. CDR3 coding DNA: TGTGCCAGCAGCCCAAGGACAGGGGGGAGCACTGAAGCTTTCTTT. The gene calls are TRBV4-2 and TRBJ1-1; 10 bases are a match to TRBD1. CDR1 and CDR2 from the germline V gene are LGHNA and YNFKEQ. CDR3 length: 15 amino acids. After removal of 4 bases from V and 4 bases from J, the junction contained 6 bases not matched to a gene.